The 26 T cell receptor beta chains below all came from one sample that was sequenced in a study of neurological immune-mediated disorders (dated by TCRdb to the late 2010s). Library construction relied on 5' RACE. The reads were generated on an Illumina HiSeq 2500. TCRdb cleaned the public reads at Q25 with fastp, built clones with MiXCR and kept in-frame beta chains. Each CDR3 protein gets just one entry, which takes the most common genes and DNA from the rows behind it. In this sample the table shows about 30,000 distinct CDR3 sequences, around 16% of which occur a single time. Jointly, the top ten make up 27% of the sample. What was sequenced was PBMCs. These receptor sequences come from a man in his 70s in good health.

In this sample, this clonotype turned up many times. The chain combines TRBV6-2 or TRBV6-3 with TRBJ1-5; D may be TRBD1 (5 bases). Trimming stripped 1 base from V and 1 base from J, with 8 bases between. The CDR3 is 15 amino acids. Germline V lookup: CDR1 MNHEY, CDR2 SVGEGT. The CDR3 loop reads CASSYWGLSNQPQHF. In nucleotides, the CDR3 is TGTGCCAGCAGTTACTGGGGGTTAAGCAATCAGCCCCAGCATTTT.

Many counts were recorded for this clonotype. This rearrangement joins TRBV5-1 to TRBJ1-2, with a weak D call TRBD1 (6 bases). Germline V gene data show CDR1 as SGHRS and CDR2 as YFSETQ. Trimming cost V 0 bases and J 1 base, with 10 bases left between them. The CDR3 is 15 residues long. In DNA form, the CDR3 reads TGCGCCAGCAGCTTGGCGACAGGACATAACTATGGCTACACCTTC. Protein: CASSLATGHNYGYTF.

There are many counts of this clonotype. The rearrangement joins TRBV20-1 to TRBJ1-2; D ambiguous. The CDR3 runs to 10 residues. Germline loops: CDR1 DFQATT, CDR2 SNEGSKA (reference sequence). The CDR3 nucleotides are TGCAGGGGAGGGTTGGGGGGCTACACCTTC. It yields the protein CRGGLGGYTF.

This clonotype was counted only a few times. V is TRBV20-1 and J is TRBJ1-1; 11 bases match TRBD1. V lost 1 base to trimming and J lost 4 bases; unmatched junction nucleotides: 2. Per germline, CDR1 DFQATT and CDR2 SNEGSKA (reference sequence). This CDR3 has 14 residues. CDR3 in amino acids: CSARVGTGGTEAFF. The CDR3 DNA follows: TGCAGTGCTAGAGTCGGGACAGGGGGCACTGAAGCTTTCTTT.

This clonotype came up many times. The CDR3 loop is CASSHSAMNTEAFF. CDR3 bases: TGTGCCAGCAGCCATTCAGCCATGAACACTGAAGCTTTCTTT. The chain joins TRBV3-1 to TRBJ1-1; D unresolved. Trimming left V 3 bases short and J 0 bases short, with 8 bases between. Per the germline V gene, CDR1 is LGHDT and CDR2 is YNNKEL (reference sequence). This CDR3 is built from 14 residues.

This clonotype occurred many times. The chain links TRBV7-2 to TRBJ1-5; D ambiguous. CDR1 SGHTA and CDR2 FQGNSA come from the germline V gene. This CDR3 is 14 amino acids long. Trimming left V 0 bases short and J 1 base short, with 4 bases between. CDR3 protein: CASSLAGSNQPQHF. In nucleotides, the CDR3 is TGTGCCAGCAGCTTAGCAGGGAGCAATCAGCCCCAGCATTTT.

Ten or more counts support this clonotype. The chain is built from TRBV20-1 and TRBJ2-5; the match to TRBD1 covers 9 bases. The germline CDR1 and CDR2 sequences are DFQATT and SNEGSKA (reference sequence). The CDR3 is 15 residues long. Unmatched junction bases numbered 8, after V lost 1 base and J lost 5 bases. The CDR3, as DNA: TGCAGTGCTAGAGCCACCGGGACAGGGATGGAGACCCAGTACTTC. This codes for CSARATGTGMETQYF.

This clonotype was observed many times. This chain joins TRBV5-1 and TRBJ2-3, with 10 bases matching TRBD1. The germline gives CDR1 SGHRS, CDR2 YFSETQ. The CDR3 spans 16 residues. Trimming at V came to 7 bases and at J to 4 bases, leaving 12 bases not matched to a gene. CDR3: CASGVTPGQGSDTQYF. The DNA for the CDR3 is TGCGCCAGCGGGGTCACCCCGGGACAGGGGTCAGATACGCAGTATTTT.

In its sample, this clonotype was seen many times. The J gene is TRBJ1-5, the V gene TRBV6-1; no definite D call. This CDR3 is 14 amino acids long. Looked up from germline, CDR1 is MNHNS and CDR2 is SASEGT. The V gene lost 1 base and the J gene lost 3 bases, with 7 bases spanning the gap. The CDR3 nucleotides read TGTGCCAGCAGTGAAGTCGGCAACAATCAGCCCCAGCATTTT. Its translation: CASSEVGNNQPQHF.

The chain links TRBV12-3 or TRBV12-4 to TRBJ2-4; TRBD1 is a possible D gene (6 bases). V shed 1 base and J shed 3 bases, with 10 bases lying between them. The CDR3 contains 15 residues. DNA for the CDR3: TGTGCCAGCAGTTTAGGGGTAGGGGGCAAAAACATTCAGTACTTC. Protein sequence: CASSLGVGGKNIQYF.

At least ten counts were recorded for this clonotype. The chain employs TRBV7-3 and TRBJ1-1; maybe TRBD1 (6 bases). V was cut by 5 bases and J by 12 bases, with 16 bases left in between. The CDR3 spans 12 residues. The germline V gene encodes CDR1 SGHTA and CDR2 FQGTGA. The CDR3 here is CASSKLPGQTFF. The CDR3 region has the DNA TGTGCCAGCAGCAAGCTCCCGGGACAAACTTTCTTT.

The sample holds many counts of this clonotype. The genes are TRBV6-5 and TRBJ2-1, with D maybe TRBD2 (6 bases). The CDR3 runs 18 residues. V was clipped by 4 bases and J by 0 bases, with 19 bases between them. Germline-derived CDR1 and CDR2 are MNHEY and SVGAGI. The CDR3 sequence is CASSLVWSGDPSYNEQFF. The CDR3 nucleotides read TGTGCCAGCAGTTTGGTGTGGTCGGGGGACCCCTCCTACAATGAGCAGTTCTTC.

In this sample, this clonotype turned up many times. The J gene is TRBJ2-3, the V gene TRBV5-1, with TRBD2 matching 16 bases. In germline, CDR1 is SGHRS, CDR2 YFSETQ. The CDR3 spans 17 residues. V lost 0 bases to trimming and J lost 9 bases; unmatched junction nucleotides: 7. The CDR3 region is CASSLVFGTSGGATQYF. CDR3 sequence (DNA): TGCGCCAGCAGCTTGGTGTTTGGGACTAGCGGGGGGGCGACGCAGTATTTT.

There are many counts of this clonotype. J is TRBJ1-5 and V is TRBV18; maybe TRBD1 (5 bases). CDR3 length: 14 residues. The ends were cut back, 2 bases at V and 3 bases at J, with 8 bases in the middle. Per germline, CDR1 KGHSH and CDR2 LQKENI. For the CDR3, the DNA is TGTGCCAGCTCACCATGGGGGGACAATCAGCCCCAGCATTTT. Translating gives CASSPWGDNQPQHF.

This clonotype was seen at least ten times. This chain uses TRBV27 with TRBJ2-1, with 11 bases identical to TRBD2. Per germline, CDR1 MNHEY and CDR2 SMNVEV (reference sequence). Trimming cost V 5 bases and J 2 bases; bases outside gene matches: 5. This CDR3 is 16 amino acids long. The chain's CDR3 is CASSPHSGGAYNEQFF. The CDR3, as DNA: TGTGCCAGCAGTCCCCATAGCGGGGGGGCCTACAATGAGCAGTTCTTC.

This clonotype was counted at least ten times. The chain recombines TRBV20-1 with TRBJ1-4; D is unclear. V lost 6 bases to trimming and J lost 8 bases, with 10 bases between them. Germline V gives CDR1 DFQATT, CDR2 SNEGSKA (reference sequence). CDR3 length equals 11 residues. CDR3: CSAPVPEKLFF. CDR3 DNA: TGCAGTGCCCCCGTTCCAGAAAAACTGTTTTTT.

This clonotype appeared many times. This chain joins TRBV29-1 and TRBJ2-7; the D is unclear. Germline lookup yields CDR1 SQVTM and CDR2 ANQGSEA. V lost 5 bases to trimming and J lost 0 bases, with 11 bases between them. The CDR3 totals 13 residues. CDR3 residues: CSVRSKSSYEQYF. The CDR3 bases are TGCAGCGTTCGTAGCAAGAGCTCCTACGAGCAGTACTTC.

The table lists this clonotype with many counts. The chain carries TRBV7-2 and TRBJ1-1; D is unclear. Trimming removed 7 bases at V and 1 base at J, with 10 bases between. Germline CDR1 is SGHTA and CDR2 is FQGNSA. The CDR3 contains 13 residues. CDR3 DNA sequence: TGTGCCAGCACCGACACCCGGAACACTGAAGCTTTCTTT. As protein: CASTDTRNTEAFF.

With regard to this clonotype: This may stem from a read error, because a much larger clone lies one nucleotide away. The chain links TRBV27 to TRBJ1-2; D not certain. Germline V gene data show CDR1 as MNHEY and CDR2 as SMNVEV (reference sequence). There are 13 residues in the CDR3. The CDR3 protein is CVSSSYGSYGYTF. CDR3 coding DNA: TGTGTCAGCAGTAGTTATGGATCCTATGGCTACACCTTC.

This clonotype came up many times. The chain has TRBV7-8 and TRBJ2-5, with D maybe TRBD2 (6 bases). Trimming took 2 bases from V and 5 from J, leaving 12 bases between them. Looked up from germline, CDR1 is SGHVS and CDR2 is FQNEAQ. The CDR3 totals 14 residues. As DNA, the CDR3 is TGTGCCAGCAGCTTACTCACTAGCAGGGAGACCCAGTACTTC. Protein: CASSLLTSRETQYF.

The rearrangement links TRBV29-1 to TRBJ1-3; D gene ambiguous. The V end lost 5 bases, the J end lost 2 bases, and 10 bases lay between the germline ends. This CDR3 region has 13 residues. The germline gives CDR1 SQVTM, CDR2 ANQGSEA. The DNA of the CDR3 is TGCAGCGTTTCGGAGGGCGCTGGAAACACCATATATTTT. Translation: CSVSEGAGNTIYF. The variable domain in full, completed from reference TRBV29-1 and TRBJ1-3, reads SAVISQKPSRDICQRGTSLTIQCQVDSQVTMMFWYRQQPGQSLTLIATANQGSEATYESGFVIDKFPISRPNLTFSTLTVSNMSPEDSSIYLCSVSEGAGNTIYFGEGSWLTVV.

This clonotype was recorded many times. The chain recombines TRBV12-3 or TRBV12-4 with TRBJ2-2; 7 nucleotides align to TRBD2. V dropped 6 bases and J dropped 0; count of bases not matched to a gene: 4. CDR3 size: 15 residues. The CDR3 protein is CASRGGVSNTGELFF. CDR3 bases: TGTGCCAGCAGGGGGGGGGTTTCGAACACCGGGGAGCTGTTTTTT.

This clonotype showed up many times. The chain combines TRBV10-2 with TRBJ2-2, with 9 nucleotides matching TRBD2. This CDR3 is built from 18 residues. Germline lookup yields CDR1 WSHSY and CDR2 SAAADI. J lost 6 bases, V lost 7 bases, and 18 bases had no gene match. The CDR3 DNA is TGCGCCAGCACCCGACTGAGTAGCGGGGGCCAGGTCGCCGGGGAGCTGTTTTTT. This gives the protein CASTRLSSGGQVAGELFF.

This clonotype was counted ten times or more. This chain joins TRBV12-3 or TRBV12-4 and TRBJ1-2; no clear D gene. This CDR3 contains 13 residues. V lost 1 base to trimming and J lost 4 bases, with 7 bases between them. CDR3 sequence: CASSLVISYGYTF. CDR3 bases: TGTGCCAGCAGTTTAGTTATTTCCTATGGCTACACCTTC.

This clonotype has at least ten counts. The chain carries TRBV5-6 and TRBJ2-2, with unresolved D. This CDR3 is 16 amino acids long. Germline V gives CDR1 SGHDT, CDR2 YYEEEE. Trimming pared 1 base from V and 0 bases from J, leaving 10 bases between. This CDR3 is CASSLYGSANTGELFF. The CDR3, as DNA: TGTGCCAGCAGCTTGTATGGGTCCGCGAACACCGGGGAGCTGTTTTTT.

This clonotype was counted between two and nine times. The V call is TRBV3-1, the J call TRBJ2-7, with a weak D call TRBD2 (5 bases). The germline gives CDR1 LGHDT, CDR2 YNNKEL (reference sequence). CDR3 length: 11 residues. Trimming stripped 1 base from V and 7 bases from J, with 5 bases between. The CDR3 nucleotides are TGTGCCAGCAGCCAAGGCGGGGAGCAGTACTTC. Amino acids: CASSQGGEQYF.